This T cell receptor (beta chain) originates from a study of blood T cell repertoires in COVID-19. Whole-study context: Both acute and convalescent COVID-19 samples were obtained from the United States, Italy and Spain.

Trimming at V came to 0 bases and at J to 1 base, leaving 5 bases not matched to a gene. Germline lookup yields CDR1 LGHNT and CDR2 FRNRAP. This CDR3 contains 16 residues. Assay used: immunoSEQ multiplex PCR; TCRdb lists only in-frame clones, some missing. The sample yields some 110,000 clones, about 87% seen once. This sequence was found in a man aged 50-60 years with acute or convalescent COVID-19. The sequenced sample consisted of peripheral blood. The chain carries TRBV12-5 and TRBJ2-5; 7 nucleotides agree with TRBD1. The CDR3 region is CASGLVVTGVQETQYF. CDR3 bases: TGTGCTAGTGGTTTGGTAGTCACAGGGGTCCAAGAGACCCAGTACTTC.